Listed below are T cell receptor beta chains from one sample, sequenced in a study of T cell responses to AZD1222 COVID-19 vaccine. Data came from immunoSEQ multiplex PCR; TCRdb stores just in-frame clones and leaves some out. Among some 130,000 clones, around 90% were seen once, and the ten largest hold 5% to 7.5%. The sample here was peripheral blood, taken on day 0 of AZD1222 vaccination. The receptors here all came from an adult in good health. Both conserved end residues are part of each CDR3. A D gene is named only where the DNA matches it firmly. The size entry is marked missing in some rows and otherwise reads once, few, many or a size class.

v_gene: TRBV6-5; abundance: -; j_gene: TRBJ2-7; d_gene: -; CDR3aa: CASSRGLMAREQYF; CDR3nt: TGTGCCAGCTCTCGAGGTTTGATGGCGCGAGAGCAGTACTTC
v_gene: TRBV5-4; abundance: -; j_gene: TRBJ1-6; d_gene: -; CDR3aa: CASSFPGESSYNSPLHF; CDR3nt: TGTGCCAGCAGCTTCCCCGGGGAGAGCTCCTATAATTCACCCCTCCACTTT
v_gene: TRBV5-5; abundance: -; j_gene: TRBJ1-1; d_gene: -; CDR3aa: CASSPPLGSLNTEAFF; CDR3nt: TGTGCCAGCAGCCCGCCTTTGGGAAGCCTGAACACTGAAGCTTTCTTT
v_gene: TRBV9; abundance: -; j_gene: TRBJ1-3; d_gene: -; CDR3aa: CASRSGNTIYF; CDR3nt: TGTGCCAGTCGATCTGGAAACACCATATATTTT
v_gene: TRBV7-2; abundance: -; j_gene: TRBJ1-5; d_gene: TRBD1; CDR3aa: CASTPSGTANQPQHF; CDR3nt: TGTGCCAGCACCCCAAGTGGGACAGCTAATCAGCCCCAGCATTTT
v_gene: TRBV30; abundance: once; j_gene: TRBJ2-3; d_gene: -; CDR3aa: CAWSPLDTQYF; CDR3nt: TGTGCCTGGAGTCCCCTGGATACGCAGTATTTT
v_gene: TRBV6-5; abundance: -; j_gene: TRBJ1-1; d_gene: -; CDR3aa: CASTAFGGLAFF; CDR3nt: TGTGCCAGCACAGCTTTCGGTGGATTAGCTTTCTTT
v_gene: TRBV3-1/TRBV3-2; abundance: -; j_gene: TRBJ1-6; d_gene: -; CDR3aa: CASSQLGESVHF; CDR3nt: TGTGCCAGCAGCCAACTTGGTGAATCGGTCCACTTT
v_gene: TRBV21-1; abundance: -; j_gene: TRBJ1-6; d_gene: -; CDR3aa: CASSNFVDRTNNSPLHF; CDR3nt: TGTGCCAGCAGCAACTTTGTGGACAGGACTAATAATTCACCCCTCCACTTT
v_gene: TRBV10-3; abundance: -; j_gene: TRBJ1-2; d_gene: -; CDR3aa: CAISEQVIYGYTF; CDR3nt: TGTGCCATCAGTGAACAGGTTATTTATGGCTACACCTTC
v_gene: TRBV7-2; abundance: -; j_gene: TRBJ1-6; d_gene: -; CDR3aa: CASSLQGDDYSPLHF; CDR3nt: TGTGCCAGCAGCCTACAGGGAGACGACTATTCACCCCTCCACTTT
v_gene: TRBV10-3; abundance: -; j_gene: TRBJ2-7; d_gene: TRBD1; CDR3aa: CAISQTGRYEQYF; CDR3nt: TGTGCCATTTCTCAGACAGGGCGCTACGAGCAGTACTTC
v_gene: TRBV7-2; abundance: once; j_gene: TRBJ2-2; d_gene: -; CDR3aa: CASSLAAEITGELFF; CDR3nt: TGTGCCAGCAGCTTAGCCGCGGAAATCACCGGGGAGCTGTTTTTT
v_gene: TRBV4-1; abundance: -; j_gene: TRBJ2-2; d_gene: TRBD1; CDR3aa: CASGKTGGTGELFF; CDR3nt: TGCGCCAGCGGCAAGACAGGGGGTACCGGGGAGCTGTTTTTT
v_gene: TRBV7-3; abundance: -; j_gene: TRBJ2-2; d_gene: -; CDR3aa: CASSLRGGNTGELFF; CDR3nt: TGTGCCAGCAGCCTCAGGGGAGGTAACACCGGGGAGCTGTTTTTT
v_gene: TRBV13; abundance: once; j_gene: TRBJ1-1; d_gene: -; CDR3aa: CASSQMNTEAFF; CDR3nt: TGTGCCAGCAGCCAAATGAACACTGAAGCTTTCTTT
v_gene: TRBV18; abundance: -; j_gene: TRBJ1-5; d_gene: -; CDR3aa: CASSPWGPGHSNQPQHF; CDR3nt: TGTGCCAGCTCGCCTTGGGGACCGGGTCATAGCAATCAGCCCCAGCATTTT
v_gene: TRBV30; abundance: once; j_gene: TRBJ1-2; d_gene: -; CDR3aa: CAWYPPQVRPDVYGYTF; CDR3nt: TGTGCCTGGTACCCACCGCAGGTACGCCCCGACGTTTATGGCTACACCTTC
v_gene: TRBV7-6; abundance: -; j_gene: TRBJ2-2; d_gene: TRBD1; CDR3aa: CASSEEPGTGVTGELFF; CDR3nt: TGTGCCAGCAGCGAGGAGCCCGGGACAGGAGTCACCGGGGAGCTGTTTTTT
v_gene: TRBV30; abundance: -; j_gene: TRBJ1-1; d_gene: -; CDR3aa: CAWSLTRGNTEAFF; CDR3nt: TGTGCCTGGAGCCTCACCAGGGGGAACACTGAAGCTTTCTTT
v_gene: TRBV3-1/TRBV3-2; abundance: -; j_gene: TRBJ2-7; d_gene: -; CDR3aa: CASSQVYGSSYEQYF; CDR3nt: TGTGCCAGCAGCCAAGTCTATGGGAGCTCCTACGAGCAGTACTTC
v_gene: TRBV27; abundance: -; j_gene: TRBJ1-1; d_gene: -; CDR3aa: CASSLRTRGEAFF; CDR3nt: TGTGCCAGCAGTCTCCGGACTCGGGGTGAAGCTTTCTTT
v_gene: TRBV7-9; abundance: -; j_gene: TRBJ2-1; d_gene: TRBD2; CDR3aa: CASSGPGLAGLSSYNEQFF; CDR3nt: TGTGCCAGCAGCGGGCCGGGACTAGCGGGCCTAAGCTCCTACAATGAGCAGTTCTTC
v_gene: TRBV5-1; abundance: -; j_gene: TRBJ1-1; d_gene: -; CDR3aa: CASSPRLQGRFVNTEAFF; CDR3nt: TGCGCCAGCAGCCCCCGGCTTCAAGGGAGGTTTGTGAACACTGAAGCTTTCTTT
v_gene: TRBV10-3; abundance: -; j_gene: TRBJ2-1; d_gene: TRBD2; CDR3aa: CAIKAGGSNEQFF; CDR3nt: TGTGCCATCAAGGCGGGGGGGTCCAATGAGCAGTTCTTC
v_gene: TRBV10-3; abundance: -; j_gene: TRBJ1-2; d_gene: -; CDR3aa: CAISRTAEEGSYTF; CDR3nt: TGTGCCATCAGTCGCACGGCGGAGGAAGGCAGCTACACCTTC
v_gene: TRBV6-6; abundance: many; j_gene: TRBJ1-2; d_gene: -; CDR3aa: CASSYSGTNYGYTF; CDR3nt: TGTGCCAGCAGTTACTCGGGAACTAACTATGGCTACACCTTC
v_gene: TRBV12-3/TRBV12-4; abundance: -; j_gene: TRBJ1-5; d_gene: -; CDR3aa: CASSLNQPQHF; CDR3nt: TGTGCCAGCAGCCTGAATCAGCCCCAGCATTTT
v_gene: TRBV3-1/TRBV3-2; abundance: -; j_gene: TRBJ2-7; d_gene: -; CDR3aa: CASSQVDRSREQYF; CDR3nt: TGTGCCAGCAGCCAAGTCGACAGGTCACGCGAGCAGTACTTC
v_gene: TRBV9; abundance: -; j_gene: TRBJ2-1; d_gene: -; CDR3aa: CASSVAHDSYNEQFF; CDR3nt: TGTGCCAGCAGCGTAGCCCACGACTCCTACAATGAGCAGTTCTTC
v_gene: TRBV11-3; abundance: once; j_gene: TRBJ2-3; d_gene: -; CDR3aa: CASSSRSDTQYF; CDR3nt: TGTGCCAGCAGCTCACGTTCGGATACGCAGTATTTT
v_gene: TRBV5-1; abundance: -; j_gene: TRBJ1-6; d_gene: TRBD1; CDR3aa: CASSSGTGEYDPLHF; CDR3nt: TGCGCCAGCAGCTCCGGGACAGGGGAATATGATCCCCTCCACTTT
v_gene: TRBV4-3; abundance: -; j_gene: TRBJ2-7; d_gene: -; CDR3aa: CASSQEGVPYEQYF; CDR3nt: TGCGCCAGCAGCCAAGAAGGGGTTCCCTACGAGCAGTACTTC
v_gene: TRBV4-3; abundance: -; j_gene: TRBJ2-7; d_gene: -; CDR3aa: CASSRYRDSYEQYF; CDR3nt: TGCGCCAGCAGTCGTTACAGGGATTCCTACGAGCAGTACTTC
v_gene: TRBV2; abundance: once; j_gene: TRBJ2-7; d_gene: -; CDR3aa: CASRVNRYEQYF; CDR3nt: TGTGCCAGCAGGGTAAACAGGTACGAGCAGTACTTC